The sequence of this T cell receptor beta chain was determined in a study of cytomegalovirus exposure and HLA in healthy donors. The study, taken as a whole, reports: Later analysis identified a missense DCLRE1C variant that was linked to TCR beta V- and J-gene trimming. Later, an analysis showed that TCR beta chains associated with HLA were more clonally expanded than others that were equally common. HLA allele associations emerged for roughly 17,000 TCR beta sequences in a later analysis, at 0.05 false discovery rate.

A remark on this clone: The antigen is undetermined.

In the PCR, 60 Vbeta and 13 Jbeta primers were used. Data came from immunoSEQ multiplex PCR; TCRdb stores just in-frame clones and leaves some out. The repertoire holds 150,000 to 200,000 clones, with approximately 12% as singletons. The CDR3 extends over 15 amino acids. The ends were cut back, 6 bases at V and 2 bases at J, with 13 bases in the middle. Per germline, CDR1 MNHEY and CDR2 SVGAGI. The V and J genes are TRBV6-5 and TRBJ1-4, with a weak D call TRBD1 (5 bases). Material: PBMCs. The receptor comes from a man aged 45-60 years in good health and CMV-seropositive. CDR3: CASSAQGVTNEKLFF. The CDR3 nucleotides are TGTGCCAGCAGCGCCCAGGGTGTGACTAATGAAAAACTGTTTTTT.